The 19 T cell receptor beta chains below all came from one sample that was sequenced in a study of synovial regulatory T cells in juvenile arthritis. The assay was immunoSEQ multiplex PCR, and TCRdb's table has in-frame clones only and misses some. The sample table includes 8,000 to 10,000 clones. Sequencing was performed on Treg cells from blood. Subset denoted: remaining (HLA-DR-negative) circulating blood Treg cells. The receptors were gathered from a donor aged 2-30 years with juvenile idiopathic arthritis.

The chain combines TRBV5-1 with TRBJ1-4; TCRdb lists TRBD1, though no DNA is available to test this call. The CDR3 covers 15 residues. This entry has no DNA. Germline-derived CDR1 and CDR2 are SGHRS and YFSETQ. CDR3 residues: CASSRGQAGNEKLFF.

The CDR3 here is CATSRDWRDANEKLFF. This chain joins TRBV15 and TRBJ1-4. The germline gives CDR1 LNHNV, CDR2 YYDKDF (reference sequence). The CDR3 spans 16 residues. Only the protein sequence is given.

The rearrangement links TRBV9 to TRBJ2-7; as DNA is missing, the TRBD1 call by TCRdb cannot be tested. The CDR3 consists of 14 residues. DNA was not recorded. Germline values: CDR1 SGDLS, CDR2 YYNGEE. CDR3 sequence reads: CASSVVSGGGEQYF. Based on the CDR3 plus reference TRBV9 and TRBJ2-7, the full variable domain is DSGVTQTPKHLITATGQRVTLRCSPRSGDLSVYWYQQSLDQGLQFLIQYYNGEERAKGNILERFSAQQFPDLHSELNLSSLELGDSALYFCASSVVSGGGEQYFGPGTRLTVT.

The CDR3 is CASSQDRQGGYGYTF. The chain carries TRBV4-2 and TRBJ1-2; the TCRdb call, TRBD1, lacks DNA for checking. Germline CDR1 is LGHNA and CDR2 is YNFKEQ. The CDR3 is 15 amino acids. The DNA is unrecorded.

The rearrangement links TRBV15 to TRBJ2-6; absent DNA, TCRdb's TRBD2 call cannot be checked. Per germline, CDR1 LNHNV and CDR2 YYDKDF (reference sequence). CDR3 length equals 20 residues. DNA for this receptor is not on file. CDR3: CATSRDSASWRIAGANVLTF.

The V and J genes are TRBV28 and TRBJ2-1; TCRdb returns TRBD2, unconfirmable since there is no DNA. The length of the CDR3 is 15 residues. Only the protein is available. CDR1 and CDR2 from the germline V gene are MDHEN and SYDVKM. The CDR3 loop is CASRSGREGHREQFF.

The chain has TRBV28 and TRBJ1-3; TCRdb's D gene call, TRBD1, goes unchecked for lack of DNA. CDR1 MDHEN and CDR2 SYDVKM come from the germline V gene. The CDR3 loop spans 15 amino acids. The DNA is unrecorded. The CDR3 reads CASSLWQASGNTIYF.

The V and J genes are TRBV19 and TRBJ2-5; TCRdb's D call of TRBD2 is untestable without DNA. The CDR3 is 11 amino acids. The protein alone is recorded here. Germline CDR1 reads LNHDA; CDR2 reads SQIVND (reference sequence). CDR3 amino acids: CASSRLGTQYF.

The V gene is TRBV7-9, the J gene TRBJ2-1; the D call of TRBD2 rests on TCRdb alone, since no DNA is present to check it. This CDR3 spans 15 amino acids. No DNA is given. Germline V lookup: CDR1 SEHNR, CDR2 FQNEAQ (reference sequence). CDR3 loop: CASSFLSGRVDEQFF.

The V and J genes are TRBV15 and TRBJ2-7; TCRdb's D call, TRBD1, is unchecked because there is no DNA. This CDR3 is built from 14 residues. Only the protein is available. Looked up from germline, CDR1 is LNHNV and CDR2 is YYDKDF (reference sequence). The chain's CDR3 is CATSGNWGPYEQYF.

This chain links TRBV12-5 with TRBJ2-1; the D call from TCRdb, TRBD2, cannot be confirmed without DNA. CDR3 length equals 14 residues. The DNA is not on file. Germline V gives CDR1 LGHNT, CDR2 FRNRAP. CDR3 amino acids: CASGLSGRIAEQFF. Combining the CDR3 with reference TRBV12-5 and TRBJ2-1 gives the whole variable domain DARVTQTPRHKVTEMGQEVTMRCQPILGHNTVFWYRQTMMQGLELLAYFRNRAPLDDSGMPKDRFSAEMPDATLATLKIQPSEPRDSAVYFCASGLSGRIAEQFFGPGTRLTVL.

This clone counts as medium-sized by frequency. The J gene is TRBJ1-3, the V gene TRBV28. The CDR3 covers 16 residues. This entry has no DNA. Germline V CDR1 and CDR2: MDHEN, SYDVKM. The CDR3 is CASSLRGGGVGNTIYF.

The CDR3 loop reads CASSARAGSNQPQHF. This sequence joins TRBV7-2 and TRBJ1-5; lacking DNA, the TRBD1 call made by TCRdb goes unchecked. The CDR3 is 15 amino acids. Nucleotide data are not available. Germline V gene data show CDR1 as SGHTA and CDR2 as FQGNSA.

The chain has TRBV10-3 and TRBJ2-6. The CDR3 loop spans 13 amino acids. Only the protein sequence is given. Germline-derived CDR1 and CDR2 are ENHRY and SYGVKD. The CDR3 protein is CAISAGGANVLTF.

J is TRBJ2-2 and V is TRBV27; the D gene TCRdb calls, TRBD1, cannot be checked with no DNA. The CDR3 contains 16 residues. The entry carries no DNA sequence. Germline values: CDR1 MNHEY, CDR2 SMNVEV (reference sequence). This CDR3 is CASSLFGQGGTGELFF.

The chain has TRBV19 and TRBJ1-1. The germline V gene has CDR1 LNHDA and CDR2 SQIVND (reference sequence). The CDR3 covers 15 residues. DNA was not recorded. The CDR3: CASRLLGVANTEAFF.

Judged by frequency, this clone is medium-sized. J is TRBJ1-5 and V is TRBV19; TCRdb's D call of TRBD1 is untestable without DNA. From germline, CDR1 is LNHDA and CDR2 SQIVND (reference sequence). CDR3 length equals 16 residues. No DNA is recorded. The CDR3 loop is CASSIVRPVTNQPQHF.

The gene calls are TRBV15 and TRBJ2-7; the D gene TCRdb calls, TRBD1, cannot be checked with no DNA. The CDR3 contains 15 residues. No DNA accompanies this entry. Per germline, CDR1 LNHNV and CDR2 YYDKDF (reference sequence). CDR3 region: CATSGLDRGLGEQYF.

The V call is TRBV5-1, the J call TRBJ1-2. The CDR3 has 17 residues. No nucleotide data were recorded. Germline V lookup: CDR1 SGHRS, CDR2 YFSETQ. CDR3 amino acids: CASSLGQKTQLAYGYTF.